These 21 T cell receptor beta chains were all obtained from the same sample, sequenced in a study of T cells in Graves' hyperthyroidism and ophthalmopathy. Amplified regions were TCR beta CDR3 sequences from RNA transcripts. When the TCR CDR3 underwent first-round RT-PCR, the HTBI primer set was used. TCRdb independently ran MiXCR on the multiplex PCR reads; one entry per CDR3 protein. The table includes about 600,000 distinct CDR3 sequences, approximately 15% detected once. The sample consisted of blood. All receptors derive from a woman aged 50 to 60 with Graves' ophthalmopathy.

In this sample, this clonotype turned up many times. The J gene is TRBJ1-1, the V gene TRBV10-2; D possibly corresponds to TRBD1 (5 bases). Germline CDR1 WSHSY, CDR2 SAAADI. This CDR3 is 11 amino acids long. V gave up 4 bases and J gave up 10 bases, with 10 bases separating them. The DNA of the CDR3 is TGCGCCAGCAGTGGTCGGCAGGGAGCTTTCTTT. Residues: CASSGRQGAFF.

This chain connects TRBV2 to TRBJ2-2; D is ambiguous. The CDR3 loop spans 11 amino acids. Per germline, CDR1 SNHLY and CDR2 FYNNEI. Trimming removed 6 bases at V and 7 bases at J, with 6 bases between. The CDR3 region is CASRWSGELFF. In nucleotides, the CDR3 is TGTGCCAGCAGGTGGAGCGGGGAGCTGTTTTTT.

This chain connects TRBV10-2 to TRBJ1-1; D gene unclear. CDR1 is WSHSY, CDR2 SAAADI, per germline. The CDR3 covers 12 residues. The V end lost 0 bases, the J end lost 7 bases, and 6 bases lay between the germline ends. The CDR3 is CASSESSVEAFF. The CDR3 coding sequence is TGCGCCAGCAGTGAGTCAAGCGTTGAAGCTTTCTTT.

Only a few counts were recorded for this clonotype. The rearrangement uses TRBV7-9 and TRBJ2-7, with D possibly TRBD2 on 5 matching bases. Trimming took 1 base from V and 5 from J, leaving 18 bases between them. The CDR3 consists of 16 residues. Germline lookup yields CDR1 SEHNR and CDR2 FQNEAQ (reference sequence). The CDR3 loop reads CASSLVGGIDVHEQYF. The DNA for the CDR3 is TGTGCCAGCAGCTTAGTAGGAGGTATAGACGTCCACGAGCAGTACTTC.

This clonotype has at least ten counts. The chain links TRBV12-3 or TRBV12-4 to TRBJ2-3; D not resolved. This CDR3 comprises 13 residues. V dropped 4 bases and J dropped 0 bases, with 5 bases sitting between them. CDR3 amino acids: CASSYTSTDTQYF. The CDR3 nucleotides are TGTGCCAGCAGTTACACTAGCACAGATACGCAGTATTTT.

The DNA of the CDR3 is TGTGCCAGCAGCTTAGGACTAGCGGGAGCAGCGGAGCAGTTCTTC. Translating it yields CASSLGLAGAAEQFF. The rearrangement joins TRBV7-2 to TRBJ2-1; 12 bases match TRBD2. Germline V gene lookup returns CDR1 SGHTA and CDR2 FQGNSA. This CDR3 contains 15 residues. V shed 1 base, J shed 10 bases, and the junction held 5 bases outside the gene matches.

In its sample, this clonotype was seen many times. The chain carries TRBV12-3 or TRBV12-4 and TRBJ2-1; the D is unclear. Trimming shortened V by 6 bases and J by 3 bases, and 12 bases separated the two germline ends. CDR3 length: 14 amino acids. As DNA, the CDR3 is TGTGCCAGCAGCCATAGGCTGAACTACAATGAGCAGTTCTTC. Protein sequence: CASSHRLNYNEQFF.

This clonotype was observed a few times. The chain employs TRBV4-1 and TRBJ2-3; 11 nucleotides align to TRBD1. V gave up 0 bases and J gave up 8 bases; unmatched junction bases: 10. The CDR3 extends over 17 amino acids. Germline assignment: CDR1 MGHRA and CDR2 YSYEKL. The CDR3, as DNA: TGCGCCAGCAGCCAAGAAGGGTGGACAGGGGGCCCAGGTACGCAGTATTTT. This encodes CASSQEGWTGGPGTQYF.

There are a few counts of this clonotype. The chain joins TRBV7-9 to TRBJ1-2, with D unclear. The CDR3 covers 14 residues. The V and J ends lost 1 base and 0 bases respectively, with 6 bases between them. Germline V gives CDR1 SEHNR, CDR2 FQNEAQ (reference sequence). CDR3 sequence reads: CASSLEAANYGYTF. DNA for the CDR3: TGTGCCAGCAGCTTAGAGGCAGCTAACTATGGCTACACCTTC.

This clonotype was picked up many times. The chain employs TRBV28 and TRBJ2-7; perhaps TRBD1 as D (5 bases). Germline lookup yields CDR1 MDHEN and CDR2 SYDVKM. The CDR3 spans 17 residues. Trimming pared 2 bases from V and 2 bases from J, leaving 19 bases between. This CDR3 is CASSLGLGSGPPYEQYF. CDR3 bases: TGTGCCAGCAGTTTAGGGTTGGGGTCAGGGCCACCCTACGAGCAGTACTTC.

V gene TRBV29-1 combines with J gene TRBJ2-7, with 7 bases lining up with TRBD2. The V and J ends lost 4 bases and 1 base, in that order; junction bases with no gene match: 7. There are 14 residues in the CDR3. Looked up from germline, CDR1 is SQVTM and CDR2 is ANQGSEA. CDR3 nucleotide sequence: TGCAGCGTTGTCGGGCTAGCGGAGTCCTACGAGCAGTACTTC. Translated: CSVVGLAESYEQYF.

This clonotype showed up just a few times. The genes are TRBV9 and TRBJ1-1, with unresolved D. The germline CDR1 and CDR2 sequences are SGDLS and YYNGEE. The ends were cut back, 0 bases at V and 7 bases at J, with 10 bases in the middle. This CDR3 has 13 amino acids. The CDR3 DNA reads as TGTGCCAGCAGCGTAGCATTACGGGGTGAAGCTTTCTTT. This encodes CASSVALRGEAFF.

In its sample, this clonotype was seen many times. This sequence joins TRBV7-2 and TRBJ2-5; 8 nucleotides agree with TRBD2. The CDR3 length is 15 residues. The germline V gene has CDR1 SGHTA and CDR2 FQGNSA. V lost 10 bases, J lost 5 bases, and 15 bases stayed unmatched. The CDR3 here is CATTAREGLWETQYF. In DNA form, the CDR3 reads TGTGCCACAACGGCCCGGGAGGGCCTCTGGGAGACCCAGTACTTC.

This clonotype was detected many times. The V call is TRBV6-1, the J call TRBJ2-7; a possible D gene is TRBD2 (6 bases). Germline lookup yields CDR1 MNHNS and CDR2 SASEGT. Deletions cut 9 bases from V and 4 bases from J, with 19 bases between. This CDR3 is built from 14 residues. In nucleotides, the CDR3 is TGTGCCAGATTCCTGGGGCGGGAAGAGTACGAGCAGTACTTC. The encoded protein is CARFLGREEYEQYF.

This clonotype was counted ten times or more. V is TRBV5-8 and J is TRBJ1-5; D call uncertain. V lost 0 bases and J 1 base, leaving 11 bases between the germline ends. Germline assignment: CDR1 SGHTS and CDR2 YDEGEE. The CDR3 spans 16 residues. CDR3 coding DNA: TGTGCCAGCAGCTTGGCGGTGGGCCGCAGCAATCAGCCCCAGCATTTT. Amino acids: CASSLAVGRSNQPQHF.

This clonotype has at least ten counts. The chain carries TRBV6-1 and TRBJ1-1; D not resolved. V lost 4 bases, J lost 0 bases, and 6 bases lay in between. Germline V gene data show CDR1 as MNHNS and CDR2 as SASEGT. The CDR3 is 13 amino acids. CDR3 sequence reads: CASSARVNTEAFF. DNA for the CDR3: TGTGCCAGCAGTGCCAGAGTGAACACTGAAGCTTTCTTT.

This clonotype showed up just a few times. This chain connects TRBV15 to TRBJ2-3; D might be TRBD2 (6 bases). Trimming took 0 bases from V and 4 from J, leaving 14 bases between them. Germline CDR1 is LNHNV and CDR2 is YYDKDF (reference sequence). This CDR3 is 16 amino acids long. DNA of the CDR3: TGTGCCACCAGCAGAGATGCGGGGATGGGCCCAGATACGCAGTATTTT. The encoded protein is CATSRDAGMGPDTQYF.

The V and J genes are TRBV7-3 and TRBJ2-3; D not certain. Germline CDR1 and CDR2: SGHTA and FQGTGA. V was pared by 6 bases and J by 2 bases, with 21 bases between. CDR3 length: 17 residues. The CDR3 region is CASSSGRSLGPTDTQYF. CDR3 nucleotide sequence: TGTGCCAGCAGTTCTGGACGGTCACTCGGTCCCACAGATACGCAGTATTTT.

With regard to this clonotype: This may be a read error: a much more frequent sequence differs by one nucleotide. The chain recombines TRBV29-1 with TRBJ1-2; perhaps TRBD1 as D (5 bases). The CDR3 has 14 amino acids. CDR1 and CDR2 from the germline V gene are SQVTM and ANQGSEA. V lost 4 bases and J lost 9, with 21 bases in between. CDR3 DNA sequence: TGCAGCGTTGGACGGGGGACTCGTACTATGAGCTACACCTTC. Translation gives CSVGRGTRTMSYTF.

This clonotype was recorded a few times. CDR3 coding DNA: TGTGCCAGCAGCTTAGGTAGCGGGACACACAATGAGCAGTTCTTC. Amino acid sequence: CASSLGSGTHNEQFF. This chain uses TRBV11-3 with TRBJ2-1; 8 nucleotides agree with TRBD2. V lost 1 base to trimming and J lost 5 bases; unmatched junction nucleotides: 4. This CDR3 is 15 amino acids long. CDR1 SGHNT and CDR2 YENEEA come from the germline V gene.

Here the CDR3 DNA reads TGTGCCAGCAGTTTACGGTCCACAGGGTTTTCGGTAGATCAGCCCCAGCATTTT. Translating gives CASSLRSTGFSVDQPQHF. V and J are TRBV27 and TRBJ1-5; maybe TRBD1 (6 bases). The CDR3 runs 18 residues. V was shortened by 2 bases and J by 5 bases, with 22 bases between the two germline ends. CDR1 is MNHEY and CDR2 is SMNVEV in the germline V gene (reference sequence).